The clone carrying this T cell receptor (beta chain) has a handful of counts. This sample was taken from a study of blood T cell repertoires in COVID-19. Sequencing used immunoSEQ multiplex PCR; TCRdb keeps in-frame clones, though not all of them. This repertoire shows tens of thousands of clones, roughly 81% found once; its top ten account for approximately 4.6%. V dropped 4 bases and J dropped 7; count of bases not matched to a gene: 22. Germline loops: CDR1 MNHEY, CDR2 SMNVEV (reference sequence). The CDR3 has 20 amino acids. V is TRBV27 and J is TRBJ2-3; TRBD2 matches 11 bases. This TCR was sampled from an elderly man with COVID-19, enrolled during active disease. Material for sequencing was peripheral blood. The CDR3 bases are TGTGCCAGCAGTTCCTCCGGGACTAGCGGAAAATTTGGGGTGTCCTATACGCAGTATTTT. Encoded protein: CASSSSGTSGKFGVSYTQYF.